Included here is one T cell receptor beta chain sequence, with context. This clone came up once. Its recognized antigen is unknown. Base qualities are missing; no much larger clone stands one base away. V loses 3 bases, J loses 0 bases, and the germline ends lie 8 bases apart. Looking up the germline V gene yields CDR1 SGHTA and CDR2 FQGNSA. The CDR3 covers 14 residues, taking in both the cysteine and the phenylalanine. Here the CDR3 DNA is all that survives: 42 bases in frame from base 1. The data derive from a study of blood T cell repertoires in COVID-19 (dated by TCRdb to 2020 to 2021). At the level of the whole study: Collaborator samples came from the United States, Italy and Spain and covered acute and convalescent phases of COVID-19. The prospective study material was composed of cDNA or gDNA derived from T cells, B-cell-depleted T cells, or PBMCs. The repertoires were made available in a free public database intended to serve as a resource for research on the immune response to SARS-CoV-2. A de-identified subject ID, COVID-19 status, age in years and sex were almost always included in the sample metadata. Where available, HLA class I and class II types were taken from metadata supplied by the sample provider and were not determined by assay-based typing. The samples were drawn from two sources: the first 160 participants of the ongoing ImmuneRACE study, and 950 to 1,500 subjects contributed by 6 global collaborators. The dataset comprised deeply sampled blood TCRbeta repertoires from subjects exposed to, actively infected with, or recovered from COVID-19.

Points the paper makes about the study in general: The quantity of clinical and demographic metadata differed by source and by participant and was supplied without curation.

One collaborating source in Seattle enrolled patients during active infection and followed them longitudinally through the course of disease. Collaborating institutions collected whole blood in K2EDTA tubes following their own protocols. For TCRbeta analysis, collaborators shipped samples as frozen whole blood, isolated PBMCs, or DNA extracted from either of those sample types. TCRbeta CDR3 regions were amplified from genomic DNA by means of the immunoSEQ Assay, a bias-controlled multiplex PCR. From the authors' description of their analysis: Within the assay, amplification of reference gene primers was used to estimate how many nucleated cells each sample contained. Sequence reads were collapsed and filtered to measure the absolute abundance of every unique TCRbeta CDR3 rearrangement. For each sample, productive Simpson clonality was calculated by taking the square root of Simpson's diversity index across productive rearrangements. TCRdb carries this immuneACCESS record with in-frame sequences only. Its versions omit some clonotypes, under half of them owing to an unresolved V gene in the studies checked, with the rest unexplained. The V and J calls and clone size were taken over from that table, and D and trimming were inferred from the DNA. This sample holds approximately 70,000 clones; approximately 80% were observed only once. The ten largest clones add up to just under 15% of the sample.

The origin of this receptor is a man in his sixties with COVID-19, enrolled during active disease. Recombination linked TRBV7-2 to TRBJ2-5; too little of a D gene remains to name it. The sequenced sample consisted of peripheral blood. The DNA sequence follows: TGTGCCAGCAGCTTTAGTCCGAACCAAGAGACCCAGTACTTC. This sequence encodes CASSFSPNQETQYF.